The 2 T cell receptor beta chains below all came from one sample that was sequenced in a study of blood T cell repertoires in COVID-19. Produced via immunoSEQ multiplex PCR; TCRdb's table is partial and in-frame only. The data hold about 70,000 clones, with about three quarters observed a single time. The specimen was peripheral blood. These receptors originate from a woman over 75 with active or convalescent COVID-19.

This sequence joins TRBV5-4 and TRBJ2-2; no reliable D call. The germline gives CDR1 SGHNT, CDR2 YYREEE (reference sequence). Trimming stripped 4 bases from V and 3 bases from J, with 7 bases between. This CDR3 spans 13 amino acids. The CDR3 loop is CASSTTYTGELFF. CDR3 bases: TGTGCCAGCAGCACGACTTACACCGGGGAGCTGTTTTTT.

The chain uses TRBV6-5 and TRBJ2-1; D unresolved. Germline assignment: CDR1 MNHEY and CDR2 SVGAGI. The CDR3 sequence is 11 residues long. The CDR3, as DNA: TGTGGTAGCTTCTCCTACAATGAGCAGTTCTTC. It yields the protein CGSFSYNEQFF.